The 31 T cell receptor beta chains below all came from one sample that was sequenced in a study of CD8 T cells in Susac syndrome. Random hexamers primed reverse transcription of about 0.45 to 1 ug RNA. TCRdb processed the immunoSEQ multiplex PCR reads anew with MiXCR; each CDR3 protein has one entry. This sample has under 95,000 distinct CDR3 sequences, with approximately 95% found just once. Material: CD8+ T cells from PBMCs. The origin of the receptors is a human donor with Susac syndrome.

The chain uses TRBV27 and TRBJ1-2; 10 bases align to TRBD1. Per germline, CDR1 MNHEY and CDR2 SMNVEV (reference sequence). There are 16 residues in the CDR3. V gave up 5 bases and J gave up 3 bases; unmatched junction bases: 9. For the CDR3, the DNA is TGTGCCAGCAGTCCATCCCCGGGACAGGGGTACTATGGCTACACCTTC. This translates into CASSPSPGQGYYGYTF.

The V gene is TRBV28, the J gene TRBJ2-7; D possibly corresponds to TRBD2 (7 bases). Trimming pared 8 bases from V and 3 bases from J, leaving 20 bases between. CDR3 length: 15 residues. Looked up from germline, CDR1 is MDHEN and CDR2 is SYDVKM. The CDR3 loop reads CASPPAGAGSYEQYF. CDR3 bases: TGTGCCAGCCCTCCGGCGGGGGCGGGTAGCTACGAGCAGTACTTC.

This rearrangement joins TRBV19 to TRBJ2-7, with D perhaps TRBD1 (6 bases). Germline V CDR1 and CDR2: LNHDA, SQIVND (reference sequence). Trimming left V 0 bases short and J 1 base short, with 13 bases between. CDR3 length: 16 amino acids. In nucleotides, the CDR3 is TGTGCCAGTAGTATAGATAGTGGGACACCTTCCTACGAGCAGTACTTC. Its translation: CASSIDSGTPSYEQYF.

V and J are TRBV4-2 and TRBJ2-2; unclear D gene. Between the trimmed V and J ends, which lost 4 bases and 1 base, there was a span of 10 bases. Germline loops: CDR1 LGHNA, CDR2 YNFKEQ. This CDR3 contains 15 residues. CDR3 DNA sequence: TGTGCCAGCAGCCCAACGAAGGGGAACACCGGGGAGCTGTTTTTT. This codes for CASSPTKGNTGELFF.

The chain has TRBV15 and TRBJ2-5, with D perhaps being TRBD1 or TRBD2 (5 bases each). The CDR3 runs to 15 residues. Per the germline V gene, CDR1 is LNHNV and CDR2 is YYDKDF (reference sequence). V lost 5 bases and J lost 1, with 14 bases in between. CDR3 in amino acids: CATSGVSGTQETQYF. The DNA of the CDR3 is TGTGCCACCAGCGGGGTTTCGGGGACCCAAGAGACCCAGTACTTC. Full variable domain (remainder filled in from reference TRBV15 and TRBJ2-5): DAMVIQNPRYQVTQFGKPVTLSCSQTLNHNVMYWYQQKSSQAPKLLFHYYDKDFNNEADTPDNFQSRRPNTSFCFLDIRSPGLGDTAMYLCATSGVSGTQETQYFGPGTRLLVL.

V usage is TRBV15 and J usage is TRBJ1-5; TRBD1 might be the D (5 bases). Germline assignment: CDR1 LNHNV and CDR2 YYDKDF (reference sequence). The CDR3 runs to 14 residues. Trimming took 3 bases from V and 3 from J, leaving 9 bases between them. The CDR3 sequence: CATSSTGYNQPQHF. DNA of the CDR3: TGTGCCACCAGCAGTACAGGATACAATCAGCCCCAGCATTTT.

This clonotype has just one count. V is TRBV5-1 and J is TRBJ2-7; maybe TRBD2 (5 bases). V lost 4 bases to trimming and J lost 2 bases, with 10 bases between them. Germline V gene lookup returns CDR1 SGHRS and CDR2 YFSETQ. The CDR3 is 13 residues long. The CDR3 loop reads CASSPDGAYEQYF. The CDR3 DNA is TGCGCCAGCAGCCCGGACGGGGCCTACGAGCAGTACTTC.

V is TRBV29-1 and J is TRBJ1-1; maybe TRBD1 (5 bases). Trimming removed 4 bases from V and 0 bases from J, with 9 bases in between. This CDR3 has 13 residues. The V gene's germline CDR1 is SQVTM and CDR2 ANQGSEA. CDR3 sequence reads: CSVGPGMNTEAFF. In nucleotides, the CDR3 is TGCAGCGTTGGCCCAGGGATGAACACTGAAGCTTTCTTT.

The V call is TRBV4-1, the J call TRBJ2-3, with 9 bases fitting TRBD2. The CDR3 spans 16 residues. V shed 1 base, J shed 0 bases, and the junction held 2 bases outside the gene matches. Germline V lookup: CDR1 MGHRA, CDR2 YSYEKL. As DNA, the CDR3 is TGCGCCAGCAGCCAAGGACTAGCGGCTAGCACAGATACGCAGTATTTT. This translates into CASSQGLAASTDTQYF.

The rearrangement joins TRBV6-1 to TRBJ2-7, with 10 bases fitting TRBD2. Germline CDR1 reads MNHNS; CDR2 reads SASEGT. V shed 5 bases, J shed 6 bases, and the junction held 13 bases outside the gene matches. CDR3 length: 16 amino acids. This chain's CDR3 is CASSPRSLAGGREQYF. The CDR3 nucleotides are TGTGCCAGCAGTCCGCGGTCGTTAGCGGGAGGACGCGAGCAGTACTTC.

The rearrangement joins TRBV6-5 to TRBJ2-2; the D is unclear. Trimming removed 0 bases at V and 7 bases at J, with 6 bases between. The CDR3 loop spans 13 amino acids. Germline-derived CDR1 and CDR2 are MNHEY and SVGAGI. The CDR3 reads CASSYSPDGELFF. The CDR3 nucleotides read TGTGCCAGCAGTTACTCACCCGACGGGGAGCTGTTTTTT.

The rearrangement links TRBV7-9 to TRBJ2-5; the D gene is possibly TRBD2 (5 bases). Per the germline V gene, CDR1 is SEHNR and CDR2 is FQNEAQ (reference sequence). V dropped 5 bases and J dropped 1 base, with 14 bases sitting between them. The CDR3 is 15 amino acids. The CDR3 nucleotides are TGTGCCAGCAGCAGTTTCCGGGATCCCCAAGAGACCCAGTACTTC. This translates into CASSSFRDPQETQYF.

The chain uses TRBV6-5 and TRBJ2-7; D is unclear. Trimming removed 3 bases at V and 2 bases at J, with 11 bases between. Germline CDR1 is MNHEY and CDR2 is SVGAGI. The CDR3 is 14 residues long. The CDR3 here is CASSYDSTTYEQYF. CDR3 sequence (DNA): TGTGCCAGCAGTTATGATAGCACAACCTACGAGCAGTACTTC.

CDR3 DNA sequence: TGTGCCTTGAACGGACAGGTGGATGGCTACACCTTC. Translation: CALNGQVDGYTF. This rearrangement joins TRBV30 to TRBJ1-2; the match to TRBD1 covers 7 bases. Germline V gene lookup returns CDR1 GTSNPN and CDR2 SVGIG (reference sequence). J gave up 6 bases and V 7 bases, and 8 bases lay outside the gene matches. This CDR3 is 12 amino acids long.

This chain joins TRBV7-8 and TRBJ2-2; 9 bases align to TRBD2. The CDR3 has 16 amino acids. CDR1 and CDR2 (germline): SGHVS, FQNEAQ. V shed 5 bases and J 0 bases; nucleotides not matched to a gene: 4. This CDR3 reads CASSLAGGTNTGELFF. Here the CDR3 DNA reads TGTGCCAGCAGCCTTGCGGGGGGGACGAACACCGGGGAGCTGTTTTTT. Supplemented by reference TRBV7-8 and TRBJ2-2, the full variable domain reads GAGVSQSPRYKVAKRGQDVALRCDPISGHVSLFWYQQALGQGPEFLTYFQNEAQLDKSGLPSDRFFAERPEGSVSTLKIQRTQQEDSAVYLCASSLAGGTNTGELFFGEGSRLTVL.

CDR3 residues: CASSAQGAAQETQYF. The CDR3 DNA reads as TGTGCCAGCAGCGCACAGGGGGCAGCGCAAGAGACCCAGTACTTC. The chain recombines TRBV5-4 with TRBJ2-5; TRBD1 aligns across 9 bases. The CDR3 covers 15 residues. Germline CDR1 SGHNT, CDR2 YYREEE (reference sequence). V shed 4 bases and J 2 bases; nucleotides not matched to a gene: 6.

A few counts support this clonotype. J is TRBJ2-1 and V is TRBV7-2; 7 nucleotides line up with TRBD1. CDR1 is SGHTA and CDR2 is FQGNSA in the germline V gene. Losses at the gene ends were 0 bases for V and 0 bases for J; bases not matched to a gene: 8. The CDR3 has 18 amino acids. CDR3 DNA sequence: TGTGCCAGCAGCTTAGCAGGGGGCGGCCTCGTCTCCTACAATGAGCAGTTCTTC. It codes for CASSLAGGGLVSYNEQFF. The full variable domain, rest sourced from reference TRBV7-2 and TRBJ2-1, is GAGVSQSPSNKVTEKGKDVELRCDPISGHTALYWYRQSLGQGLEFLIYFQGNSAPDKSGLPSDRFSAERTGGSVSTLTIQRTQQEDSAVYLCASSLAGGGLVSYNEQFFGPGTRLTVL.

V gene TRBV7-6 combines with J gene TRBJ2-1; 11 bases are shared with TRBD2. V trimming: 8 bases; J trimming: 4 bases; junction bases outside the gene matches: 7. The germline CDR1 and CDR2 sequences are SGHVS and FNYEAQ. The CDR3 has 15 residues. This chain's CDR3 is CASALGTSGYNEQFF. DNA of the CDR3: TGTGCCAGCGCTCTCGGGACTAGCGGTTACAATGAGCAGTTCTTC.

This chain connects TRBV27 to TRBJ2-7, with a tentative D call TRBD1 (6 bases). Trimming cost V 5 bases and J 4 bases, with 9 bases left between them. Germline CDR1 and CDR2: MNHEY and SMNVEV (reference sequence). CDR3 size: 12 residues. CDR3 residues: CASSPTGYEQYF. CDR3 DNA sequence: TGTGCCAGCAGTCCCACAGGGTACGAGCAGTACTTC.

This chain uses TRBV14 with TRBJ2-7, with D tentatively TRBD2 (5 bases). The V and J ends lost 1 base and 3 bases respectively, with 13 bases between them. The CDR3 loop spans 15 amino acids. Looked up from germline, CDR1 is SGHDN and CDR2 is FVKESK. Written as DNA, the CDR3 is TGTGCCAGCAGCCAAGTTTCCGGAGGCCTCTACGAGCAGTACTTC. As protein: CASSQVSGGLYEQYF.

J is TRBJ2-7 and V is TRBV27; 9 positions match TRBD1. Germline CDR1 and CDR2: MNHEY and SMNVEV (reference sequence). V shed 4 bases, J shed 5 bases, and the junction held 6 bases outside the gene matches. The CDR3 runs to 14 residues. CDR3 bases: TGTGCCAGCAGTTCCGGGACAGGGCCTAACGAGCAGTACTTC. Its protein is CASSSGTGPNEQYF.

This rearrangement joins TRBV7-6 to TRBJ2-6; tentatively, D is TRBD2 (5 bases). This CDR3 is built from 17 residues. The germline V gene has CDR1 SGHVS and CDR2 FNYEAQ. Trimming removed 5 bases at V and 0 bases at J, with 14 bases between. The CDR3 region has the DNA TGTGCCAGCAGCCCCAGCGGCTCCTTCTCTGGGGCCAACGTCCTGACTTTC. The encoded protein is CASSPSGSFSGANVLTF. Complete variable domain (other parts from reference TRBV7-6 and TRBJ2-6): GAGVSQSPRYKVTKRGQDVALRCDPISGHVSLYWYRQALGQGPEFLTYFNYEAQQDKSGLPNDRFSAERPEGSISTLTIQRTEQRDSAMYRCASSPSGSFSGANVLTFGAGSRLTVL.

V and J are TRBV9 and TRBJ2-1; 10 bases match TRBD2. The CDR3 runs to 18 residues. The germline gives CDR1 SGDLS, CDR2 YYNGEE. V was pared by 3 bases and J by 4 bases, with 13 bases of the junction left unmatched. The CDR3 region is CASSGAVDSGRLYNEQFF. The CDR3 DNA reads as TGTGCCAGCAGCGGAGCTGTTGATAGCGGGAGGTTATACAATGAGCAGTTCTTC.

CDR3: CASSVEGETQYF. The CDR3 region has the DNA TGTGCCAGCAGCGTAGAAGGAGAGACCCAGTACTTC. The V gene is TRBV9, the J gene TRBJ2-5; D gene uncertain. The germline V gene has CDR1 SGDLS and CDR2 YYNGEE. There are 12 residues in the CDR3. V was trimmed by 0 bases and J by 4 bases, leaving 4 bases between them.

This chain links TRBV7-9 with TRBJ2-7; D unclear. Trimming removed 4 bases at V and 5 bases at J, with 6 bases between. The CDR3 contains 11 residues. The germline V gene has CDR1 SEHNR and CDR2 FQNEAQ (reference sequence). CDR3 nucleotides: TGTGCCAGCAGCTCCTGGGACGAGCAGTACTTC. Its protein is CASSSWDEQYF.

The chain uses TRBV12-3 or TRBV12-4 and TRBJ2-1; D possibly uses TRBD1 or TRBD2 (5 bases each). This CDR3 is 13 amino acids long. Trimming took off 4 bases at V and 6 bases at J, with 10 bases between the two ends. The chain's CDR3 is CASSWGTGNEQFF. DNA of the CDR3: TGTGCCAGCAGTTGGGGGACCGGCAATGAGCAGTTCTTC.

This rearrangement joins TRBV2 to TRBJ1-1, with TRBD1 identical over 7 bases. After removal of 5 bases from V and 5 bases from J, the junction contained 14 bases not matched to a gene. This CDR3 is 16 amino acids long. Germline V gives CDR1 SNHLY, CDR2 FYNNEI. This CDR3 is CASSPGTAERNTEAFF. In nucleotides, the CDR3 is TGTGCCAGCAGTCCTGGGACAGCAGAAAGGAATACTGAAGCTTTCTTT.

The J gene is TRBJ2-7, the V gene TRBV7-2, with 10 bases identical to TRBD2. This CDR3 contains 15 residues. V trimming: 4 bases; J trimming: 2 bases; junction bases outside the gene matches: 5. CDR1 is SGHTA and CDR2 is FQGNSA in the germline V gene. CDR3 in amino acids: CASSSRAGGPYEQYF. CDR3 bases: TGTGCCAGCAGCTCCAGAGCGGGAGGGCCCTACGAGCAGTACTTC.

This clonotype has a single count. V is TRBV20-1 and J is TRBJ2-5; the match to TRBD2 covers 7 bases. Germline V lookup: CDR1 DFQATT, CDR2 SNEGSKA (reference sequence). V dropped 6 bases and J dropped 3; count of bases not matched to a gene: 19. There are 17 residues in the CDR3. CDR3: CSAGRLREISLEETQYF. CDR3 nucleotides: TGCAGTGCCGGACGTTTGCGGGAGATTAGCTTAGAAGAGACCCAGTACTTC.

This chain joins TRBV5-1 and TRBJ2-1; D is possibly TRBD1 or TRBD2 (5 bases each). Germline-derived CDR1 and CDR2 are SGHRS and YFSETQ. V was clipped by 2 bases and J by 5 bases, with 14 bases between them. CDR3 length: 15 amino acids. The CDR3 region has the DNA TGCGCCAGCAGCTTCGGGACCGAGTCCGACAATGAGCAGTTCTTC. This encodes CASSFGTESDNEQFF.

V usage is TRBV29-1 and J usage is TRBJ2-1; 9 bases line up with TRBD2. The CDR3 has 17 amino acids. Germline V CDR1 and CDR2: SQVTM, ANQGSEA. Germline trimming cut 8 bases from V and 4 bases from J; bases unmatched to any gene: 18. The CDR3 sequence: CSFEVTPGGRGYNEQFF. The CDR3 bases are TGCAGCTTCGAAGTCACACCCGGCGGGAGGGGATACAATGAGCAGTTCTTC.